This T cell receptor (beta chain) was sequenced during a study of tumor-infiltrating lymphocytes in localized non-small cell lung cancer. About this clone itself: Its antigen is not identified.

TCRdb's table, derived via immunoSEQ multiplex PCR, lists solely in-frame clones and lacks some. The data contain some 8,100 clones, around three quarters of them singletons. Study-level results: Tumor T-cell fraction was not associated with recurrence-free survival. Not all patients were TCR sequenced, owing to tissue quantity. T-cell fraction did not differ between immunotypes IM1 and IM2.

Germline assignment: CDR1 LGHNA and CDR2 YSLEER. The CDR3 is 19 residues long. Losses at the gene ends were 0 bases for V and 7 bases for J; bases not matched to a gene: 17. V usage is TRBV4-3 and J usage is TRBJ2-3; 9 nucleotides align to TRBD2. Sequencing was done on a sample of lung tumor tissue. The TCR comes from a human donor with non-small cell lung cancer. CDR3 residues: CASSQEPVSGAGGGNTQYF. CDR3 coding DNA: TGCGCCAGCAGCCAAGAACCTGTCTCGGGAGCGGGAGGAGGAAATACGCAGTATTTT.